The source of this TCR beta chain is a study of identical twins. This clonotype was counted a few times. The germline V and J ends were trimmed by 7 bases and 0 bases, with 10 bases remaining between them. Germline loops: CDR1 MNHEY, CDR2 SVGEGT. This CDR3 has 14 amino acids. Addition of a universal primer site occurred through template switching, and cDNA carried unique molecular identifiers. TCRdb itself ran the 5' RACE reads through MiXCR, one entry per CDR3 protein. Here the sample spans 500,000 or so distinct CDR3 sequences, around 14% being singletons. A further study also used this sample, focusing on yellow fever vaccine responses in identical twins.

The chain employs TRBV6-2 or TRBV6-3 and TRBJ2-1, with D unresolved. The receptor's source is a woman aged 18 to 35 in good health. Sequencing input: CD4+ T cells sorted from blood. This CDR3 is CASNRASSYNEQFF. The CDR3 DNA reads TGTGCCAGCAACAGAGCGAGCTCCTACAATGAGCAGTTCTTC.